The clone carrying this T cell receptor beta chain appeared many times. Its antigen is still unknown. One end of the junction fails to match germline, which may point to a read error. For the second PCR, which ran for about 6 to 11 cycles, a sample-barcoded 5' primer and a J-beta primer mix were used. All cDNA molecules were each tagged by a template-switch adaptor with 12 random nucleotides. MiXCR, applied by TCRdb to the 5' RACE reads, yields one record per CDR3 protein. This table has some 900,000 distinct CDR3 sequences, about 28% appearing once. CDR3 length: 14 amino acids. Germline V gene lookup returns CDR1 SGHRS and CDR2 YFSETQ. The sample originates from a study of blood T cells in healthy people across ages. General study results and limits: A conclusive naive versus antigen-experienced comparison was prevented by the unsorted PBMCs.

Material for sequencing was blood. This clonotype was sampled from a woman over 75 in good health. The rearrangement uses TRBV5-1 and TRBJ2-7; D is undetermined. The CDR3 sequence is CASSLRSASYEQYF. CDR3 DNA: TGTGCCAGCAGCTTACGGTCAGCTTCCTACGAGCAGTACTTC.